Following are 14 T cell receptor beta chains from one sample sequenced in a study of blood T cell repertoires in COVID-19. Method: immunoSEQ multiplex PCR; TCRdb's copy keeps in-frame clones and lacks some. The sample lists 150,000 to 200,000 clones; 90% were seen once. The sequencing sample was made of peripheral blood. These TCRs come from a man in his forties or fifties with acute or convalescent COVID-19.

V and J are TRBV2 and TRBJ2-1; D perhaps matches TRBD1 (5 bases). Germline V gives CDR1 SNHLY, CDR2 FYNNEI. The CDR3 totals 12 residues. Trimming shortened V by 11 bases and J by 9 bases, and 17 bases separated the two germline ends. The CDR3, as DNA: TGTGCCTGGGGCGCGAGTCGGTTTGAGCAGTTCTTC. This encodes CAWGASRFEQFF.

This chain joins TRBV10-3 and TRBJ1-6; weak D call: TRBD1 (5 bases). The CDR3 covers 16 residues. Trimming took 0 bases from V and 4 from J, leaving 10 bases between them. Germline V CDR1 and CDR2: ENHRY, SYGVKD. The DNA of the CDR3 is TGTGCCATCAGTGAGTCAGGGGTTCGATATAATTCACCCCTCCACTTT. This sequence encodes CAISESGVRYNSPLHF.

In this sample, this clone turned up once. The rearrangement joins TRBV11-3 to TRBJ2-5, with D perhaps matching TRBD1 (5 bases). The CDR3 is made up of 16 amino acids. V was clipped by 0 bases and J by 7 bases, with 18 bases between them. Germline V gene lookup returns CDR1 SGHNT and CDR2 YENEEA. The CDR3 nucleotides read TGTGCCAGCAGCTTAGATCGCGGAACAGGCCGCGGGACCCAGTACTTC. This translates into CASSLDRGTGRGTQYF.

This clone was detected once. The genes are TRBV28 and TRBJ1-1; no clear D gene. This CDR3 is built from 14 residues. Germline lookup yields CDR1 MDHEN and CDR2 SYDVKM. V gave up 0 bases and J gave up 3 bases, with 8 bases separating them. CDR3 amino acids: CASSLWEGYTEAFF. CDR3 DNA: TGTGCCAGCAGTTTATGGGAGGGATACACTGAAGCTTTCTTT. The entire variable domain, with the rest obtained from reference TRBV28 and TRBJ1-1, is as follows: DVKVTQSSRYLVKRTGEKVFLECVQDMDHENMFWYRQDPGLGLRLIYFSYDVKMKEKGDIPEGYSVSREKKERFSLILESASTNQTSMYLCASSLWEGYTEAFFGQGTRLTVV.

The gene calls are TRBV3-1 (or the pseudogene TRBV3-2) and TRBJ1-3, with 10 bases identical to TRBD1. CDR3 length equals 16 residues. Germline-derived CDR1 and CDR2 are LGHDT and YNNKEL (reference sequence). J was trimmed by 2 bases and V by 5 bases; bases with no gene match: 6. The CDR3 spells CASSSGQGGTGNTIYF. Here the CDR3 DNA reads TGTGCCAGCAGCTCCGGACAGGGGGGTACTGGAAACACCATATATTTT.

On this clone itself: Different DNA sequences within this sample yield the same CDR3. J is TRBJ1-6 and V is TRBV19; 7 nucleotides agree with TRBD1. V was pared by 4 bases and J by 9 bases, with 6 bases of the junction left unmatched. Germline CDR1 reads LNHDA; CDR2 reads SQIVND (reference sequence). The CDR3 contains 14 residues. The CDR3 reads CASSTDREGSPLHF. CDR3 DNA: TGTGCCAGTAGTACCGACAGGGAAGGTTCACCCCTCCACTTT.

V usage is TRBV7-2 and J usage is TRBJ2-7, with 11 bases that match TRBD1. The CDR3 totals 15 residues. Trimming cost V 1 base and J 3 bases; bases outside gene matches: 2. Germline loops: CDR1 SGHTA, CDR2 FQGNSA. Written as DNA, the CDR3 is TGTGCCAGCAGCTTAGGGGGGACAGGGGGCTACGAGCAGTACGTC. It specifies CASSLGGTGGYEQYV.

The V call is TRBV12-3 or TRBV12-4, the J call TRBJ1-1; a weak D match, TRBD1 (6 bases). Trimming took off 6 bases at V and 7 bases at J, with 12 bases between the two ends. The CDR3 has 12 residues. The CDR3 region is CASRQGLGEAFF. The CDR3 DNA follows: TGTGCCAGCAGACAGGGTCTTGGTGAAGCTTTCTTT.

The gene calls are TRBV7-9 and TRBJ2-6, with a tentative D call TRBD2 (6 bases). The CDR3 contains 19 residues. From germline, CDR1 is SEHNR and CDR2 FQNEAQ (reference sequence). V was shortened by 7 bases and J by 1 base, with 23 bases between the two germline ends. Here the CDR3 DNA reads TGTGCCAGCAACCAAAGGTGGGGAATCGGGGGATCTGGGGCCAACGTCCTGACTTTC. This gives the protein CASNQRWGIGGSGANVLTF.

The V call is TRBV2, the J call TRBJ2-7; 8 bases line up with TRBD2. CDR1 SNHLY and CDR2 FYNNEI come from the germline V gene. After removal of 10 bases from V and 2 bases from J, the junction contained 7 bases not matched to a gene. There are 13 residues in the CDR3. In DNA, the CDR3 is TGTGCCACTCAGCGGGAGACAACCTACGAGCAGTACTTC. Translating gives CATQRETTYEQYF.

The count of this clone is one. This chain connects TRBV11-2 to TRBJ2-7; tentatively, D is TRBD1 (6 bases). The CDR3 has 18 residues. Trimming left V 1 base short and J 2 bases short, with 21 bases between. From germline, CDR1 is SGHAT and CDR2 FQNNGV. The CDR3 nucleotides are TGTGCCAGCAGCTTAGTCGGGCAGGGGCGCTCGCCTACCTACGAGCAGTACTTC. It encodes CASSLVGQGRSPTYEQYF. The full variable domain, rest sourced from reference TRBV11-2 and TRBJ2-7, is EAGVAQSPRYKIIEKRQSVAFWCNPISGHATLYWYQQILGQGPKLLIQFQNNGVVDDSQLPKDRFSAERLKGVDSTLKIQPAKLEDSAVYLCASSLVGQGRSPTYEQYFGPGTRLTVT.

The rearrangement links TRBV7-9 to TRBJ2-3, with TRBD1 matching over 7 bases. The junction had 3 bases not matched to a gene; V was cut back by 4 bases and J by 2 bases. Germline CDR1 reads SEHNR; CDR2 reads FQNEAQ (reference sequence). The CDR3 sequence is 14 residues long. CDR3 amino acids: CASSWDRPTDTQYF. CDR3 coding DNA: TGTGCCAGCAGCTGGGACAGACCCACAGATACGCAGTATTTT. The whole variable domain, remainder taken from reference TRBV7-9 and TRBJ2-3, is DTGVSQNPRHKITKRGQNVTFRCDPISEHNRLYWYRQTLGQGPEFLTYFQNEAQLEKSRLLSDRFSAERPKGSFSTLEIQRTEQGDSAMYLCASSWDRPTDTQYFGPGTRLTVL.

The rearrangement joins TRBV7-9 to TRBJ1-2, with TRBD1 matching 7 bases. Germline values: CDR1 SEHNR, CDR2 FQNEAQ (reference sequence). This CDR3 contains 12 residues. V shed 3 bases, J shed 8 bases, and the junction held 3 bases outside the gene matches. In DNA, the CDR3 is TGTGCCAGCAGCTTGACAGGGCGAGGCTACACCTTC. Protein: CASSLTGRGYTF.

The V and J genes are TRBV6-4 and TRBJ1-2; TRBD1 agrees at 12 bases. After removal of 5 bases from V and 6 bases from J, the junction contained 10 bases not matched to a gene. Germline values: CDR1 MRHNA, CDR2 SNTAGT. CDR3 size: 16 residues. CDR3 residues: CASSPLPGQGANGYTF. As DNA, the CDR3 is TGTGCCAGCAGTCCACTCCCGGGACAGGGGGCGAATGGCTACACCTTC.